A single sample gave rise to the 12 T cell receptor beta chains below, sequenced in a study of TIL therapy for anti-PD-1-resistant metastatic lung cancer. Time point described: pre-treatment sample, taken before nivolumab and TIL therapy. This was the immunoSEQ v3 assay. Generated by immunoSEQ multiplex PCR, the TCRdb table keeps only in-frame clones and is missing some. The sample has some 16,000 clones, roughly 72% seen once. The sequenced sample was blood, obtained at baseline. Receptor source: a person aged 25-80 years with non-small cell lung cancer.

The chain has TRBV9 and TRBJ1-1; D is perhaps TRBD1 (6 bases). V lost 5 bases and J lost 5, with 16 bases in between. The CDR3 is 14 residues long. Germline assignment: CDR1 SGDLS and CDR2 YYNGEE. CDR3 residues: CASSLGGGNTEAFF. CDR3 nucleotide sequence: TGTGCCAGCAGTCTCGGAGGGGGAAATACTGAAGCTTTCTTT.

The V gene is TRBV19, the J gene TRBJ2-7, with 11 nucleotides matching TRBD2. Germline CDR1 LNHDA, CDR2 SQIVND (reference sequence). The CDR3 is 15 residues long. J was trimmed by 0 bases and V by 2 bases; bases with no gene match: 0. CDR3 coding DNA: TGTGCCAGTAGTATACTAGCGGGGGGCTCCTACGAGCAGTACTTC. Translated: CASSILAGGSYEQYF.

This clone was detected only a few times. This chain connects TRBV14 to TRBJ1-5; D gene ambiguous. Trimming took off 2 bases at V and 0 bases at J, with 2 bases between the two ends. The CDR3 has 13 amino acids. The V gene's germline CDR1 is SGHDN and CDR2 FVKESK. CDR3 sequence (DNA): TGTGCCAGCAGCCAAAATAGCAATCAGCCCCAGCATTTT. It translates to CASSQNSNQPQHF.

The V gene is TRBV4-3, the J gene TRBJ1-4; D is uncertain. V gave up 0 bases and J gave up 2 bases, with 10 bases separating them. Germline CDR1 and CDR2: LGHNA and YSLEER. This CDR3 spans 16 amino acids. The CDR3 protein is CASSQESGFTNEKLFF. The CDR3 DNA is TGCGCCAGCAGCCAAGAAAGTGGTTTTACTAATGAAAAACTGTTTTTT.

J is TRBJ2-7 and V is TRBV10-3; the D call may be TRBD1 or TRBD2 (5 bases each). V dropped 1 base and J dropped 4 bases, with 14 bases sitting between them. Germline V gives CDR1 ENHRY, CDR2 SYGVKD. This CDR3 has 15 residues. The CDR3 protein is CAISEYQGPTYEQYF. CDR3 nucleotides: TGTGCCATCAGTGAGTACCAGGGACCTACTTACGAGCAGTACTTC.

The count of this clone is one. The genes are TRBV11-3 and TRBJ2-3; D gene unclear. The V gene's germline CDR1 is SGHNT and CDR2 YENEEA. V was cut by 2 bases and J by 3 bases, with 18 bases left in between. CDR3 length: 17 residues. As DNA, the CDR3 is TGTGCCAGCAGCTTACAAGGTCCCTCAAGGGCAACAGATACGCAGTATTTT. Translated: CASSLQGPSRATDTQYF.

For the CDR3, the DNA is TGCGCCAGCAGCCAAGTGGGGACAGGGGGAAACGCTGAAGCTTTCTTT. Encoded protein: CASSQVGTGGNAEAFF. The chain recombines TRBV4-1 with TRBJ1-1, with TRBD1 identical over 11 bases. CDR1 is MGHRA and CDR2 is YSYEKL in the germline V gene. Trimming at V came to 1 base and at J to 6 bases, leaving 7 bases not matched to a gene. This CDR3 spans 16 amino acids.

The rearrangement joins TRBV5-1 to TRBJ1-1; TRBD1 matches 7 bases. CDR1 SGHRS and CDR2 YFSETQ come from the germline V gene. J was trimmed by 7 bases and V by 7 bases; bases with no gene match: 13. This CDR3 comprises 14 residues. The CDR3 reads CASSPTGMTIEAFF. DNA for the CDR3: TGCGCCAGCTCCCCGACAGGGATGACTATTGAAGCTTTCTTT.

In this sample, this clone turned up a few times. A read error may produce the germline difference seen at one junction end. The genes are TRBV5-5 and TRBJ2-5; D is ambiguous. The CDR3 contains 14 residues. Germline V gene lookup returns CDR1 SGHKS and CDR2 YYEKEE (reference sequence). The CDR3 here is CASSPSTRQGTQYF. The CDR3 DNA follows: TGCGCCAGCAGCCCATCCACTCGCCAAGGGACCCAGTACTTC.

The chain employs TRBV7-6 and TRBJ1-5, with unresolved D. V lost 2 bases and J lost 3, with 5 bases in between. This CDR3 has 13 residues. Germline CDR1 is SGHVS and CDR2 is FNYEAQ. Here the CDR3 reads CASSLSHNQPQHF. DNA of the CDR3: TGTGCCAGCAGCTTATCCCACAATCAGCCCCAGCATTTT. Variable domain in full (rest from reference TRBV7-6 and TRBJ1-5): GAGVSQSPRYKVTKRGQDVALRCDPISGHVSLYWYRQALGQGPEFLTYFNYEAQQDKSGLPNDRFSAERPEGSISTLTIQRTEQRDSAMYRCASSLSHNQPQHFGDGTRLSIL.

This clone was recorded a few times. This chain links TRBV7-2 with TRBJ1-1; D is ambiguous. Germline CDR1 SGHTA, CDR2 FQGNSA. The CDR3 sequence is 15 residues long. Trimming cost V 1 base and J 1 base, with 10 bases left between them. CDR3 sequence (DNA): TGTGCCAGCAGCTTAGTGTCGGGTGGGAACACTGAAGCTTTCTTT. This codes for CASSLVSGGNTEAFF.

This sequence joins TRBV7-8 and TRBJ1-5, with D possibly being TRBD1 (6 bases). Trimming removed 5 bases from V and 8 bases from J, with 16 bases in between. CDR3 length equals 14 residues. Looked up from germline, CDR1 is SGHVS and CDR2 is FQNEAQ. The CDR3 bases are TGTGCCAGCAGCCCGGGTCGTAGGGGGGAGCCCCAGCATTTT. This codes for CASSPGRRGEPQHF.